This T cell receptor beta chain appears in the sequencing data of a study of spatial heterogeneity in lung cancer. Study findings and constraints: Counts of expanded alpha and beta TCRs within tumors tracked the tumor nonsynonymous mutation count.

The CDR3 covers 12 residues. V lost 1 base, J lost 5 bases, and 5 bases lay in between. The germline V gene encodes CDR1 SEHNR and CDR2 FQNEAQ (reference sequence). The time point is: sample taken at primary tumor resection. TCRdb redid the calling of the 5' RACE reads with MiXCR, one entry per CDR3 protein. In the table there are more than 20,000 distinct CDR3 sequences, around 6.6% of which are singletons. In its sample, this clonotype was seen many times. Its antigen is not identified. Sequenced material: lung tumor tissue, taken at surgery. This clonotype originated in a male donor with early-stage non-small cell lung cancer. J is TRBJ1-1 and V is TRBV7-9; no reliable D call. CDR3: CASSLVLTEAFF. CDR3 coding DNA: TGTGCCAGCAGCTTAGTGTTGACTGAAGCTTTCTTT.